This T cell receptor beta chain was found in a study of breast tumors, draining lymph nodes, adjacent tissues. General observations from the study: Luminal-like breast cancer showed significantly greater tumor-nontumor repertoire similarity than basal-like breast cancer did. Compared with lymph nodes, tumors were less diverse; compared with nontumor tissue, more. The lymph node origin of tumor T cells was framed as consistent with a hypothesis, not demonstrated. The data were judged consistent with most tumor T cells coming from lymph node and expanding in tumor.

TCRdb used MiXCR to reprocess the multiplex PCR reads, holding one entry per CDR3 protein. Of about 100,000 distinct CDR3 sequences detected, 21% appear once; the ten largest clones hold less than 1.5%. This clonotype was recorded at least ten times. What it binds is unknown. The CDR3 contains 14 residues. CDR1 and CDR2 from the germline V gene are SGHRS and YFSETQ. Between the trimmed V and J ends, which lost 0 bases and 6 bases, there was a span of 7 bases. Axillary draining lymph nodes of breast cancer patients supplied the node samples. The sample comprised axillary lymph node tissue. V and J are TRBV5-1 and TRBJ1-6, with no clear D. The clonotype comes from a female donor with breast cancer. Some clones in this sample may be carry-over from other donors' samples. CDR3 sequence: CASSLAGTNSPLHF. The CDR3, as DNA: TGCGCCAGCAGCTTGGCCGGAACTAATTCACCCCTCCACTTT.